This is a list of T cell receptor beta chains from one sample in a study of T-cell memory formation after mild COVID-19. MiXCR, applied by TCRdb to the 5' RACE reads, yields one record per CDR3 protein. The sample yields around 250,000 distinct CDR3 sequences, about 16% seen once. The sequencing input was PBMCs or a T cell subset sorted from them (not recorded which). These receptors were taken from a man between 18 and 29 years old who had mild COVID-19 (a few samples of this study predate the infection). Cell type and time point are not known. Both conserved end residues are part of each CDR3. A D gene is named only where the DNA matches it firmly. Rows may omit the clone size; those that give it use once, few, many or a size class.

D	V	J	size	CDR3	DNA
TRBD1	TRBV6-6	TRBJ2-5	.	CASSYSAGGQETQYF	TGTGCCAGCAGTTACTCGGCAGGGGGACAAGAGACCCAGTACTTC
.	TRBV4-1	TRBJ1-2	.	CASNQGMTSNYGYTF	TGCGCCAGCAACCAAGGGATGACGTCTAACTATGGCTACACCTTC
.	TRBV10-3	TRBJ2-7	.	CAIRDGYAEQYF	TGTGCCATCAGGGACGGTTATGCCGAGCAGTACTTC
.	TRBV4-1	TRBJ2-7	few	CASSQGIGTISEQYF	TGCGCCAGCAGCCAAGGGATCGGGACAATCTCCGAGCAGTACTTC
TRBD1	TRBV6-5	TRBJ2-1	.	CASSYPGRGLDEQFF	TGTGCCAGCAGTTACCCGGGCAGGGGGCTGGATGAGCAGTTCTTC
TRBD1	TRBV5-1	TRBJ2-6	.	CASSFLGQGAGANVLTF	TGCGCCAGCAGCTTTTTGGGACAGGGGGCCGGGGCCAACGTCCTGACTTTC
.	TRBV12-3/TRBV12-4	TRBJ2-3	.	CASSLPWASTDTQYF	TGTGCCAGCAGCCTCCCTTGGGCGTCAACAGATACGCAGTATTTT
TRBD1	TRBV24-1	TRBJ1-2	few	CATSETGTGNGYTF	TGTGCCACCAGTGAAACCGGGACAGGGAATGGCTACACCTTC
TRBD2	TRBV13	TRBJ2-5	.	CATSSGGGSQTQYF	TGTGCCACCAGCTCCGGGGGGGGGTCGCAGACCCAGTACTTC
.	TRBV7-9	TRBJ2-3	.	CASSLGRGNTQYF	TGTGCCAGCAGCTTAGGCCGGGGGAATACGCAGTATTTT
TRBD2	TRBV10-3	TRBJ2-3	few	CAITSGGADTQYF	TGTGCCATAACTAGCGGGGGGGCAGATACGCAGTATTTT
TRBD1	TRBV5-5	TRBJ1-5	.	CASSPTGTGRSQDSNQPQHF	TGTGCCAGCAGCCCGACCGGGACAGGGCGATCACAAGATAGCAATCAGCCCCAGCATTTT
TRBD1	TRBV30	TRBJ1-4	few	CAWRDRGEKLFF	TGTGCCTGGCGGGACAGGGGTGAAAAACTGTTTTTT
.	TRBV11-3	TRBJ2-3	few	CASSLGRSDTQYF	TGTGCCAGCAGCTTAGGAAGGTCAGATACGCAGTATTTT
.	TRBV29-1	TRBJ2-6	.	CSVNSGANVLTF	TGCAGCGTCAACTCTGGGGCCAACGTCCTGACTTTC
.	TRBV25-1	TRBJ1-6	few	CASSRSGMGSPLHF	TGTGCCAGCAGTCGATCGGGGATGGGGTCACCCCTCCACTTT
.	TRBV7-3	TRBJ2-3	.	CASSQQAPKDTQYF	TGTGCCAGCAGCCAACAGGCCCCCAAGGATACGCAGTATTTT
.	TRBV6-1	TRBJ1-6	few	CASSVGEGNSPLHF	TGTGCCAGCAGTGTCGGGGAGGGTAATTCACCCCTCCACTTT
TRBD2	TRBV15	TRBJ2-5	.	CATSRGPGGAETQYF	TGTGCCACCAGCAGAGGCCCCGGGGGGGCGGAGACCCAGTACTTC
TRBD1	TRBV24-1	TRBJ2-2	few	CATSDPGTGDTGELFF	TGTGCCACCAGTGATCCCGGGACAGGGGACACCGGGGAGCTGTTTTTT
TRBD2	TRBV4-3	TRBJ2-5	few	CASSEGLAGGQETQYF	TGCGCCAGCAGCGAGGGACTAGCGGGGGGACAAGAGACCCAGTACTTC
TRBD1	TRBV29-1	TRBJ1-2	.	CSSRQGAQYGYTF	TGCAGCTCGAGACAGGGGGCACAGTATGGCTACACCTTC
.	TRBV12-5	TRBJ1-1	.	CASGLRPANTEAFF	TGTGCTAGTGGTTTAAGGCCCGCAAACACTGAAGCTTTCTTT